This T cell receptor beta chain was retrieved from a study of T cell responses to AZD1222 COVID-19 vaccine. General study results and limits: Spike-specific TCR breadth and depth grew following two AZD1222 doses. White British people made up most donors, females outnumbered males, and clonal diversity was possibly underestimated.

The V gene lost 3 bases and the J gene lost 0 bases, with 5 bases spanning the gap. CDR3 length: 13 residues. The germline V gene has CDR1 KGHSH and CDR2 LQKENI. In the case of this clone: Its antigen is unidentified.

Repertoires were generated with immunoSEQ multiplex PCR, while TCRdb's copy carries only in-frame clones and drops some. The sample contains tens of thousands of clones, 82% of which appear only once. This sequence joins TRBV18 and TRBJ1-1; no firm D call. This specimen was peripheral blood, taken on day 0 of AZD1222 vaccination. The TCR comes from an adult in good health. The CDR3 sequence: CASSPGVNTEAFF. DNA of the CDR3: TGTGCCAGCTCACCTGGGGTGAACACTGAAGCTTTCTTT. The whole variable domain, filled in from reference TRBV18 and TRBJ1-1, reads NAGVMQNPRHLVRRRGQEARLRCSPMKGHSHVYWYRQLPEEGLKFMVYLQKENIIDESGMPKERFSAEFPKEGPSILRIQQVVRGDSAAYFCASSPGVNTEAFFGQGTRLTVV.